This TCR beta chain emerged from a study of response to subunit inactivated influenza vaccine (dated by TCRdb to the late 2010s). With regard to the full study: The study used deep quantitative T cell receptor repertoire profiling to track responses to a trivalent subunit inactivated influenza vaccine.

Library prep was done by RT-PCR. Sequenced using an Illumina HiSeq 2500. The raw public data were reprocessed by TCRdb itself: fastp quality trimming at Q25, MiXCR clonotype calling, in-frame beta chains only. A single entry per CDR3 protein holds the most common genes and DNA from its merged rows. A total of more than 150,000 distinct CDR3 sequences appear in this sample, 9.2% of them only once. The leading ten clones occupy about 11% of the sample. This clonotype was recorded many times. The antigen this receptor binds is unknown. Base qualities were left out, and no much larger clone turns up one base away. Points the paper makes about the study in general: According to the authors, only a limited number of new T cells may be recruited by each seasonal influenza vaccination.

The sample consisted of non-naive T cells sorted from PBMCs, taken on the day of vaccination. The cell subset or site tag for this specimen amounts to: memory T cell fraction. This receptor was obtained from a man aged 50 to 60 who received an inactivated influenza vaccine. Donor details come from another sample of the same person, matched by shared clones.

The DNA sequence follows: TGTGCCAGCAGCTTAGAGGGGATTGGTACCGGGGAGCTGTTTTTT. Translated, this gives CASSLEGIGTGELFF. The rearrangement combines TRBV11-2 with TRBJ2-2; a confident D gene designation cannot be given. From the germline V gene, CDR1 is SGHAT and CDR2 is FQNNGV. Between the V and J ends, shortened by 0 bases and 5 bases respectively, the junction contains 10 bases. Measured from the cysteine to the phenylalanine, the CDR3 is 15 residues long. Solely the CDR3 DNA is kept, with 45 bases framed from the first base.